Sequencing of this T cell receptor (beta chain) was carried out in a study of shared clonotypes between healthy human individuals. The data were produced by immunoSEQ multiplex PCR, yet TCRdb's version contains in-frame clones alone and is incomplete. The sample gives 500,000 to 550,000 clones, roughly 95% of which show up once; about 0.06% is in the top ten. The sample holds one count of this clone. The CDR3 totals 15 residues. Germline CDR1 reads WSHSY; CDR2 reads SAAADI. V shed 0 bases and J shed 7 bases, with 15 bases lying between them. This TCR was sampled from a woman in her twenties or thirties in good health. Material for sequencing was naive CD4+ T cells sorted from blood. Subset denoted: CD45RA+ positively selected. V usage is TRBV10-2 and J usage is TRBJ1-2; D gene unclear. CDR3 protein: CASSESPGSGFGYTF. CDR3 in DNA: TGCGCCAGCAGTGAGTCCCCGGGAAGTGGCTTTGGCTACACCTTC.